This T cell receptor beta chain was sequenced in a study of molecular identifiers for immune sequencing clone quantification. This clonotype was observed a few times. Its antigen is as yet unknown. CDR3 length: 15 amino acids. The V end lost 0 bases, the J end lost 1 base, and 10 bases lay between the germline ends. From germline, CDR1 is MNHEY and CDR2 SVGAGI. Study results and caveats: Jurkat TCR RNA spiked in from one cell (amid some 1.1 million naive cells) was reportedly detectable.

TCRdb itself ran the PCR reads through MiXCR, one entry per CDR3 protein. The table has under 650,000 distinct CDR3 sequences, less than 20% seen once. Construction of naive CD8 libraries employed about 18,000 to 1,100,000 sorted cells together with 10%, 30% or 50% RNA. The chain employs TRBV6-5 and TRBJ2-7; D unclear. The sequence was obtained from a human donor in good health. Some libraries in this study had Jurkat cell RNA spiked in. Sequenced sample: naive CD8+ T cells from blood, with Jurkat cell RNA spiked in. Specified subset: FACS-sorted CD8+CD4-CCR7+CD45RA+ naive T cells. As DNA, the CDR3 is TGTGCCAGCAGTTACTCGAGTAGCCGGTCCTACGAGCAGTACTTC. Protein product: CASSYSSSRSYEQYF.